Here is one T cell receptor beta chain with its context. The target of this receptor is not known. No base qualities exist here, and no much larger clone lies one base off it. Library preparation employed the immunoSEQ multiplex PCR assay. To provide template for TCR sequencing, every sample had RNA extracted and reverse transcribed into cDNA. SuperScript III was used for first-strand cDNA synthesis, primed with a 2:1 mix of oligo-dT and random hexamers. A synthetic immune receptor repertoire was used to measure amplification bias, and any remaining bias was corrected computationally. In the source study's methods: Raw reads were preprocessed to remove errors, and CDR3 was defined according to IMGT conventions as the region from the conserved cysteine to phenylalanine. To get clonality, Shannon entropy was normalized by log2 of the number of productive unique TCRs and the result was subtracted from 1. CD4 or CD8 identity of scalp clones was inferred by cross-referencing scalp TCRbeta sequences with sorted blood CD4 and CD8 repertoires. Imported from immuneACCESS, the table was reduced by TCRdb to in-frame sequences with V and J called. These copies leave out some clones; in studies compared against another copy, an unresolved V gene accounts for under half, and the cause of the remainder is not known. That table is the source of V, J and clone size, and D and trimming were worked out from the DNA. The sample data list about 100,000 clones, and 55% to 70% of these were observed just once. Clones ranked in the top ten supply about 17% of the sample.

This entry belongs to a study of CD8+ T cells in alopecia areata listed by TCRdb under 2018. For context, the study as a whole: The treated patients, all with moderate-to-severe alopecia areata, were enrolled in an open-label pilot trial of oral tofacitinib given at 5 to 10 mg twice daily. Tofacitinib was administered for 6 to 18 months, and 6 months of follow-up off drug were then conducted to assess delayed response and recurrence. On the human side, TCRbeta sequencing was run on scalp tissue and on sorted CD4+ and CD8+ peripheral blood T cells from healthy controls and from alopecia areata patients with either patchy or totalis/universalis disease. In treated patients, disease severity was measured using the SALT score, which gives the percentage of scalp surface area affected. Biopsies were taken from tofacitinib-treated patients at baseline and again at 4 and 24 weeks into treatment, and several of those patients also had a later scalp biopsy. Clonality in the scalp was compared among normal scalp (n=4), patchy alopecia areata scalp (n=8), and alopecia totalis/universalis scalp (n=8). RNA was extracted with the PAXgene miRNA kit for fixed scalp, the miRNeasy kit for PBMCs, and the RNeasy kit for mouse skin. TCRbeta CDR3 regions were amplified by immunoSEQ multiplex PCR using 35 Vbeta forward and 13 Jbeta reverse primers. High-throughput TCRbeta sequencing was used to examine T cell clonal expansion in alopecia areata in both the C3H/HeJ mouse model and human patients.

Per the germline V gene, SGHRS is the CDR1 and YFSETQ is the CDR2. The CDR3 holds 14 amino acids from the cysteine to the phenylalanine. Of the read, only the CDR3 DNA is kept; its 42 bases are in frame from base 1. V and J are truncated by 2 bases and 7 bases respectively, leaving an intervening sequence of 15 bases. Interpreted using the paper, the treatment or condition label stands for: oral pan-JAK inhibitor, 5-10 mg twice daily. Peripheral blood and lesional scalp punch biopsies were obtained from patients with alopecia areata. PBMCs were separated by density centrifugation and stained for CD3, CD4 and CD8, after which CD4+ and CD8+ T cells were sorted on a FACSAria. The full study reports these points: Compared with normal scalp, lesional scalp had higher clonality and more expanded CD8+ clones, particularly in alopecia totalis/universalis, a pattern that suggests antigenic drive. Many expanded lesional clones were found to persist in scalp and blood during tofacitinib treatment, and relapse after treatment cessation may be partly explained by this persistence. Unlike mouse skin, which is dominated by gammadelta T cells, normal human skin has resident alphabeta T cells that are also sequenced, and this complicates analysis of the scalp TCR repertoire. Scalp clonality and the number of expanded CD8+ clones among the top 100 scalp clones were significantly decreased by tofacitinib. TCR sequences shared between patients were less clear than in mice, possibly partly because of HLA diversity in the patient population. Because the treated cohort was small and included a single nonresponder, larger studies are needed to assess links between baseline CD8+ expansion and response.

Sequencing used CD8+ T cells sorted from blood, obtained between weeks 55 and 65, from a patient treated with tofacitinib. The TCR was taken from a human donor with alopecia areata. The rearranged chain carries TRBV5-1 and TRBJ1-2, with a weak D call of TRBD1 (5 bases match). The CDR3 protein sequence reads: CASSFSGPQAGYTF. In nucleotide form, the sequence is TGCGCCAGCAGCTTCTCGGGGCCGCAAGCTGGCTACACCTTC.